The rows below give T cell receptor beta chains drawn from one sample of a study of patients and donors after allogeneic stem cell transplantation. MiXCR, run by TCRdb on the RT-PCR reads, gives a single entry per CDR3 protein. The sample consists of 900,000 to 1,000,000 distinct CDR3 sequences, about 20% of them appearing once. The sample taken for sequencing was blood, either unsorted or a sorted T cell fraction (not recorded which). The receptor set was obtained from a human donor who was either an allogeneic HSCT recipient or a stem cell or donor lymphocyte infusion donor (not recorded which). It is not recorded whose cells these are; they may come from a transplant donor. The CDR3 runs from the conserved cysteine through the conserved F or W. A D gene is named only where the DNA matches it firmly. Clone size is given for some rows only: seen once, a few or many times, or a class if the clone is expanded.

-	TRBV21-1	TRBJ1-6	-	TGTGCCAGCAGCAAAAGGTTCCTTTCCCTCCACTTT	CASSKRFLSLHF
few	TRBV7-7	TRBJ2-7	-	TGTGCCAGCAGCGACGGGACTTGGGACGAGCAGTACTTC	CASSDGTWDEQYF
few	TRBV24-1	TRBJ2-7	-	TGTGCCACCAGTGATGAATTGAACTACGAGCAGTACTTC	CATSDELNYEQYF
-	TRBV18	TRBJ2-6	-	TGTGCCAGCTCACCAGGTTCTGCCTCTGGGGCCAACGTCCTGACTTTC	CASSPGSASGANVLTF
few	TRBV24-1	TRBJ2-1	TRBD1	TGTGCCACCAGTGTCCGGGACAGTAGGGATGAGCAGTTCTTC	CATSVRDSRDEQFF
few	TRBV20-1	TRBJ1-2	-	TGCAGTGCTAGGGGGGGGAAACAGGGCTCCTATGGCTACACCTTC	CSARGGKQGSYGYTF
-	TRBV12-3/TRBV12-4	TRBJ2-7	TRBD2	TGTGCCAGCCGTGGGGTGCGGGGGGGCCTCTACGAGCAGTACTTC	CASRGVRGGLYEQYF
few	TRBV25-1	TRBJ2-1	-	TGTGCCAGCGGTGAGAGGAATGAGCAGTTCTTC	CASGERNEQFF
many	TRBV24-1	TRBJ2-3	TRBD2	TGTGCCACCAGCCACCCTAGCGGGAGGGGAGAAGATACGCAGTATTTT	CATSHPSGRGEDTQYF
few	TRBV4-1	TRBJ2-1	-	TGCGCCAGCAGCCAAGAAAGGACCAATTACAATGAGCAGTTCTTC	CASSQERTNYNEQFF
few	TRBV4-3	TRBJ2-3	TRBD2	TGCGCCAGCAGAGCGGGGGGTACAGATACGCAGTATTTT	CASRAGGTDTQYF
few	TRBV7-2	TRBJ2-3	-	TGTGCCAGCAGCACCCCCCAATCTAGCACAGATACGCAGTATTTT	CASSTPQSSTDTQYF
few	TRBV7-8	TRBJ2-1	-	TGTGCCAGCAGCTTAGGACTGTTTTCCTACAATGAGCAGTTCTTC	CASSLGLFSYNEQFF
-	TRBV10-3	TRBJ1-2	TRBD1	TGTGCCATCAGTGAGGGGACAGGGAGATCTTATGGCTACACCTTC	CAISEGTGRSYGYTF
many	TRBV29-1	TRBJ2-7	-	TGCAGCGTTGTCGTCGGAAACTACGAGCAGTACTTC	CSVVVGNYEQYF
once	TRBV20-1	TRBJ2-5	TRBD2	TGCAGTGCTGGGAGGGGAGAGCTACAAGAGACCCAGTACTTC	CSAGRGELQETQYF
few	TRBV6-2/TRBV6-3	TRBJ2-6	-	TGTGCCAGCAGTTACTCGAGGGGGTCCAACGTCCTGACTTTC	CASSYSRGSNVLTF
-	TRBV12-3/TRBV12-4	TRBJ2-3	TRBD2	TGTGCCAGCAGTTCGGCAGGGAGGGCAGATACGCAGTATTTT	CASSSAGRADTQYF
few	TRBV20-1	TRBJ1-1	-	TGCAGTGCGAACACTGAAGCTTTCTTT	CSANTEAFF
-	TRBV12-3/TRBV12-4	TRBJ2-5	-	TGTGCCAGCAGTTTTCTGGAGTCCCTCACCCAGTACTTC	CASSFLESLTQYF
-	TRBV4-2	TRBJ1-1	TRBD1	TGTGCCAGCAGCCAATTTGCAGGGGGCGCATCGGGGACTGAAGCTTTCTTT	CASSQFAGGASGTEAFF
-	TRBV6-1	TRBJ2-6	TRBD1	TGTGCCAGCAGGGAACAGGGGGCGAGCTCTGGGGCCAACGTCCTGACTTTC	CASREQGASSGANVLTF
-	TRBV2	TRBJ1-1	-	TGTGCCAGCAGTGGACAGGCCCCGACGATGGGAACAACTGAAGCTTTCTTT	CASSGQAPTMGTTEAFF
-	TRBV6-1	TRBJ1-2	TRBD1	TGTGCCAGCAGTCAGACAGGGGCTCGGGGCTACACCTTC	CASSQTGARGYTF
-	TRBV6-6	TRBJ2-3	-	TGTGCCAGCAGTTCCCACCAAGATACGCAGTATTTT	CASSSHQDTQYF
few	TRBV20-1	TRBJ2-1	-	TGCAGTGCTAGGCGGAAATCCTACAATGAGCAGTTCTTC	CSARRKSYNEQFF
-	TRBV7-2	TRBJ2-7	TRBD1	TGTGCCAGCAGCACCCGGGACAGGGTTCCCTACGAGCAGTACTTC	CASSTRDRVPYEQYF
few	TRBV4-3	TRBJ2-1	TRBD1	TGCGCCAGCAGCCAACTAGTGGACAGGGGACCATACAATGAGCAGTTCTTC	CASSQLVDRGPYNEQFF
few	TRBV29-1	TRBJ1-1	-	TGCAGCGTTGAGAGGGTTATGAACACTGAAGCTTTCTTT	CSVERVMNTEAFF
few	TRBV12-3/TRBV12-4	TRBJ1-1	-	TGTGCCAGCAGTCCTACCGGGGCCCTCCCATCGGGTGAAGCTTTCTTT	CASSPTGALPSGEAFF
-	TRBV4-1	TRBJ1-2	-	TGCGCCAGCAGCCCTGGACAGCCCTGGGACTATGGCTACACCTTC	CASSPGQPWDYGYTF
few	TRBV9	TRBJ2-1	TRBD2	TGTGCCAGCAGCGTAGAACTAGCGGACTACAATGAGCAGTTCTTC	CASSVELADYNEQFF
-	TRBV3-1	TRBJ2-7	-	TGTGCCAGCAGCCAAGCTAGGGGGGCGAGCGAGCAGTACTTC	CASSQARGASEQYF
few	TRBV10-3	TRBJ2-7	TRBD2	TGTGCCATCACAGGCCTAGCGGGAGTTGGCGAGCAGTACTTC	CAITGLAGVGEQYF
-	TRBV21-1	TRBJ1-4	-	TGTGCCAGCAGGGGTGGGGGGGGAAAACTGTTTTTT	CASRGGGGKLFF
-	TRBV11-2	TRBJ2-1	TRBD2	TGTGCCAGCAGCTTTACGGGTGGGGCTAGCGGGAGCCATGAGCAGTTCTTC	CASSFTGGASGSHEQFF
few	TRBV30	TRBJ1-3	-	TGTGCCTGGATCCACTGGAGTTCTGGAAACACCATATATTTT	CAWIHWSSGNTIYF
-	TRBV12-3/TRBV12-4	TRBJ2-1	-	TGTGCCAGCAGCCCACGGGGGGCCCACAATGAGCAGTTCTTC	CASSPRGAHNEQFF
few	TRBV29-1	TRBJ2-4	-	TGCAGCGTTGAGGTGATAGCCAAAAACATTCAGTACTTC	CSVEVIAKNIQYF
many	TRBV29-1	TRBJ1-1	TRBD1	TGCAGCGTTGAAGGAAGGGGACAGCTGAACACTGAAGCTTTCTTT	CSVEGRGQLNTEAFF
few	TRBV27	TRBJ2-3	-	TGTGCCAGCAGTGTCGGACAGGCTCTAGCGGATACGCAGTATTTT	CASSVGQALADTQYF
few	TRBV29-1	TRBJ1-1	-	TGCAGCGTTGAGGGGCTGGGTAGGAACACTGAAGCTTTCTTT	CSVEGLGRNTEAFF
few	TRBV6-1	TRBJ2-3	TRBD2	TGTGCCAGCAGCCCTAGCGGGGGGGCTGCAGATACGCAGTATTTT	CASSPSGGAADTQYF
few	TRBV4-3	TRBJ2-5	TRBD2	TGCGCCAGCAGCCAAGGCGCGGGGGGGAGTCAGGAGACCCAGTACTTC	CASSQGAGGSQETQYF
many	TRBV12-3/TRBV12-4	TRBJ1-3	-	TGTGCCAGCAGTTTTGTGACTCCTGGAAACACCATATATTTT	CASSFVTPGNTIYF
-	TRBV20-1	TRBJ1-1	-	TGCAGTGCTAGACCGCACAGGGAACGATGGATGAACACTGAAGCTTTCTTT	CSARPHRERWMNTEAFF
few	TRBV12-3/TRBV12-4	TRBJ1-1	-	TGTGCCAGCAGTCCCCCAGTAGCGAACACTGAAGCTTTCTTT	CASSPPVANTEAFF
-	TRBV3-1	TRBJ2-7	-	TGTGCCAGCAGCCAAGTGGCGGGACCGTCCGAGCAGTACTTC	CASSQVAGPSEQYF
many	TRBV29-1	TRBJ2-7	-	TGCAGCGTTGAGACCACCCCCTACGAGCAGTACTTC	CSVETTPYEQYF
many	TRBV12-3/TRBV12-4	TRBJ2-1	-	TGTGCCAGCAGTTTAGTCCACAATGAGCAGTTCTTC	CASSLVHNEQFF
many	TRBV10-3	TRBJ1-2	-	TGTGCCATCAGGCGGAGGGGAGGTGGCTACACCTTC	CAIRRRGGGYTF
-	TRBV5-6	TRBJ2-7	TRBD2	TGTGCCAGCAGCGTGACTAGCGGGAGGCACGAGCAGTACTTC	CASSVTSGRHEQYF
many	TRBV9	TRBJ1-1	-	TGTGCCAGCAGTGTGGGGGCCGGCACTGAAGCTTTCTTT	CASSVGAGTEAFF
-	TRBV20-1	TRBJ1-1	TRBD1	TGCAGTGCTAGAGATTTTTCCGGGACAGCATTTGAAGCTTTCTTT	CSARDFSGTAFEAFF
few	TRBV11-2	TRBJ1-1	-	TGTGCCAGCAGCTTACGGGGAAGGGCCCATGAAGCTTTCTTT	CASSLRGRAHEAFF
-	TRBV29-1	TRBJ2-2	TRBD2	TGCAGCGTTGCGGGGGGCACCGGGGAGCTGTTTTTT	CSVAGGTGELFF
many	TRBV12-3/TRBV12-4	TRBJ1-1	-	TGTGCCAGCACCCCGAGGGGTCGGGCGAACACTGAAGCTTTCTTT	CASTPRGRANTEAFF
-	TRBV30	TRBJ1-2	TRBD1	TGTGCCTGGACATCCGGGACAGACTATGGCTACACCTTC	CAWTSGTDYGYTF
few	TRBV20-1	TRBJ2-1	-	TGCAGTGCTAGAGTATTGGCGAGCGTGAGCTCCTACAATGAGCAGTTCTTC	CSARVLASVSSYNEQFF
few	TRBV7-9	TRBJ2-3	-	TGTGCCAGCAGCAAAGAGGGACGGCAATTAGATACGCAGTATTTT	CASSKEGRQLDTQYF